This TCR beta chain appears in the sequencing data of a study of T cell responses to AZD1222 COVID-19 vaccine. With 4 bases clipped from V and 6 bases from J, the junction kept 13 bases outside the gene matches. The germline CDR1 and CDR2 sequences are SGHRS and YFSETQ. The CDR3 is 16 amino acids. Sequencing was performed with immunoSEQ multiplex PCR; in TCRdb, only in-frame clones are kept and a portion is missing. The table records roughly 92,000 clones, around 91% of them present only once. This specimen consisted of peripheral blood, obtained on day 0 of AZD1222 vaccination. The chain employs TRBV5-1 and TRBJ1-2; TRBD1 matches 9 bases. The TCR sequence derives from an adult in good health. The CDR3 here is CASSPQGQGMRNGYTF. In nucleotides, the CDR3 is TGCGCCAGCAGCCCCCAGGGACAGGGAATGAGAAATGGCTACACCTTC.